A single sample is the source of the 18 T cell receptor beta chains below, sequenced in a study of cytomegalovirus exposure and HLA in healthy donors. This table comes from immunoSEQ multiplex PCR, and its TCRdb copy is limited to in-frame clones, with some not included. The sample has some 170,000 clones, around nine tenths seen once. The sequenced sample consisted of PBMCs. Every receptor here comes from a man younger than 35 in good health and CMV-seropositive.

This clone was seen just once. This rearrangement joins TRBV18 to TRBJ1-5; TRBD1 is a possible D gene (6 bases). Looked up from germline, CDR1 is KGHSH and CDR2 is LQKENI. There are 14 residues in the CDR3. Trimming shortened V by 6 bases and J by 4 bases, and 13 bases separated the two germline ends. CDR3 in DNA: TGTGCCAGCTCTCTGGGGGGGCTTAATCAGCCCCAGCATTTT. It codes for CASSLGGLNQPQHF.

The chain uses TRBV9 and TRBJ2-7; perhaps TRBD1 as D (6 bases). Trimming took 3 bases from V and 0 from J, leaving 10 bases between them. This CDR3 region has 14 residues. Germline V gives CDR1 SGDLS, CDR2 YYNGEE. The CDR3 sequence is CASSAGVSSYEQYF. As DNA, the CDR3 is TGTGCCAGCAGCGCAGGGGTGAGCTCCTACGAGCAGTACTTC.

This clone has just one count. The V gene is TRBV7-9, the J gene TRBJ2-3; D is possibly TRBD2 (6 bases). Looked up from germline, CDR1 is SEHNR and CDR2 is FQNEAQ (reference sequence). This CDR3 contains 16 residues. Deletions cut 1 base from V and 2 bases from J, with 13 bases between. Here the CDR3 DNA reads TGTGCCAGCAGCTTAGAACCACTAGCCCTCACAGATACGCAGTATTTT. Translation: CASSLEPLALTDTQYF. The full variable domain, with the rest looked up from reference TRBV7-9 and TRBJ2-3, is DTGVSQNPRHKITKRGQNVTFRCDPISEHNRLYWYRQTLGQGPEFLTYFQNEAQLEKSRLLSDRFSAERPKGSFSTLEIQRTEQGDSAMYLCASSLEPLALTDTQYFGPGTRLTVL.

The chain joins TRBV18 to TRBJ1-3; D uncertain. The CDR3 contains 16 residues. The ends were cut back, 2 bases at V and 4 bases at J, with 15 bases in the middle. Germline-derived CDR1 and CDR2 are KGHSH and LQKENI. The CDR3 DNA reads as TGTGCCAGCTCACCAACCCTGACGATAGCGGGAAACACCATATATTTT. It encodes CASSPTLTIAGNTIYF.

The J gene is TRBJ2-7, the V gene TRBV27, with D perhaps matching TRBD1 (6 bases). This CDR3 region has 14 residues. CDR1 and CDR2 (germline): MNHEY, SMNVEV (reference sequence). V was cut by 3 bases and J by 3 bases, with 12 bases left in between. The CDR3: CASSLRGHIYEQYF. In DNA, the CDR3 is TGTGCCAGCAGTTTGAGGGGACACATCTACGAGCAGTACTTC.

This chain uses TRBV6-5 with TRBJ2-7; maybe TRBD2 (5 bases). The length of the CDR3 is 11 residues. Trimming took off 10 bases at V and 4 bases at J, with 11 bases between the two ends. In germline, CDR1 is MNHEY, CDR2 SVGAGI. The DNA for the CDR3 is TGTGCCACCACCGAGGGTTACGAGCAGTACTTC. Translated, it gives CATTEGYEQYF.

The V gene is TRBV29-1, the J gene TRBJ1-1; 8 nucleotides match TRBD1. J gave up 1 base and V 8 bases, and 6 bases lay outside the gene matches. This CDR3 comprises 13 residues. Germline lookup yields CDR1 SQVTM and CDR2 ANQGSEA. CDR3 residues: CSLQGDTNTEAFF. CDR3 DNA sequence: TGCAGCTTACAGGGGGATACGAACACTGAAGCTTTCTTT.

The chain employs TRBV10-3 and TRBJ2-1; 14 bases align to TRBD2. The ends lost 3 bases at V and 6 bases at J; junction bases unmatched: 7. This CDR3 contains 17 residues. Germline CDR1 is ENHRY and CDR2 is SYGVKD. CDR3 sequence reads: CAISERTSGGLGNEQFF. The CDR3 coding sequence is TGTGCCATCAGTGAACGGACTAGCGGGGGGTTGGGCAATGAGCAGTTCTTC.

The chain links TRBV7-8 to TRBJ2-7, with a tentative D call TRBD1 (7 bases). CDR1 and CDR2 (germline): SGHVS, FQNEAQ. The CDR3 runs 15 residues. Trimming shortened V by 5 bases and J by 4 bases, and 18 bases separated the two germline ends. The CDR3 protein is CASSLQPGGSYEQYF. In DNA form, the CDR3 reads TGTGCCAGCAGCCTCCAACCAGGGGGGTCTTACGAGCAGTACTTC.

The genes are TRBV7-9 and TRBJ2-7; weak D call: TRBD2 (5 bases). The V and J ends lost 2 bases and 7 bases respectively, with 12 bases between them. The CDR3 loop spans 13 amino acids. Germline CDR1 SEHNR, CDR2 FQNEAQ (reference sequence). CDR3 sequence (DNA): TGTGCCAGCAGCTTAACTGCGCCGGGGGAGCAGTACTTC. It encodes CASSLTAPGEQYF.

The chain links TRBV7-9 to TRBJ2-2; TRBD1 might be the D (5 bases). Germline V gene data show CDR1 as SEHNR and CDR2 as FQNEAQ (reference sequence). This CDR3 contains 16 residues. Trimming took 5 bases from V and 4 from J, leaving 17 bases between them. The CDR3 nucleotides are TGTGCCAGCAGCCCCAGGGTGAACATGGGCACCGGGGAGCTGTTTTTT. Its protein product is CASSPRVNMGTGELFF. Looking up the rest from reference TRBV7-9 and TRBJ2-2 gives the full variable domain: DTGVSQNPRHKITKRGQNVTFRCDPISEHNRLYWYRQTLGQGPEFLTYFQNEAQLEKSRLLSDRFSAERPKGSFSTLEIQRTEQGDSAMYLCASSPRVNMGTGELFFGEGSRLTVL.

The V call is TRBV27, the J call TRBJ2-7; 11 positions agree with TRBD1. Germline values: CDR1 MNHEY, CDR2 SMNVEV (reference sequence). The V and J ends lost 5 bases and 8 bases, in that order; junction bases with no gene match: 5. This CDR3 contains 13 residues. Here the CDR3 reads CASSLGTGGKQYF. For the CDR3, the DNA is TGTGCCAGCAGTCTCGGGACAGGGGGGAAGCAGTACTTC.

This clone was seen a handful of times. The chain links TRBV18 to TRBJ1-1; 10 bases agree with TRBD1. Germline V gene data show CDR1 as KGHSH and CDR2 as LQKENI. The V gene end was trimmed by 6 bases and the J gene end by 6 bases; junction bases not matched to a gene: 13. The CDR3 totals 16 residues. The CDR3 nucleotides read TGTGCCAGCTCCCAGGGATCGGACAGGGGGGCGGCTGAAGCTTTCTTT. It codes for CASSQGSDRGAAEAFF.

This clone was recorded only once. For the CDR3, the DNA is TGTGCCAGCAGTTTACAGGGGGGTCAGCCCCAGCATTTT. Translated, it gives CASSLQGGQPQHF. This chain connects TRBV27 to TRBJ1-5; 7 bases align to TRBD1. This CDR3 contains 13 residues. The germline V gene encodes CDR1 MNHEY and CDR2 SMNVEV (reference sequence). V dropped 2 bases and J dropped 6; count of bases not matched to a gene: 1.

The chain is built from TRBV9 and TRBJ2-3, with TRBD2 matching over 8 bases. The trim removed 3 bases at V and 0 bases at J, leaving 12 bases unmatched. Germline-derived CDR1 and CDR2 are SGDLS and YYNGEE. The CDR3 consists of 18 residues. CDR3 DNA sequence: TGTGCCAGCAGCGCTAACGCGGGGGGCGGAGCTAGCACAGATACGCAGTATTTT. Amino acids: CASSANAGGGASTDTQYF.

V is TRBV18 and J is TRBJ1-1; no definite D call. V lost 6 bases and J 6 bases, leaving 8 bases between the germline ends. The CDR3 is 11 residues long. The germline CDR1 and CDR2 sequences are KGHSH and LQKENI. CDR3 in amino acids: CASSPNSEAFF. DNA of the CDR3: TGTGCCAGCTCCCCCAATTCTGAAGCTTTCTTT.

This chain links TRBV5-8 with TRBJ1-1; weak D call: TRBD1 (5 bases). Germline CDR1 SGHTS, CDR2 YDEGEE. CDR3 length: 14 residues. V lost 1 base and J lost 4, with 11 bases in between. CDR3 loop: CASSLSWGFTEAFF. CDR3 nucleotides: TGTGCCAGCAGCTTGTCATGGGGCTTCACTGAAGCTTTCTTT.

The chain has TRBV2 and TRBJ1-1, with TRBD1 identical over 7 bases. The CDR3 has 13 residues. With V trimmed by 10 bases and J by 1 base, 6 bases remained unmatched. Per germline, CDR1 SNHLY and CDR2 FYNNEI. Here the CDR3 reads CATTGSKNTEAFF. DNA of the CDR3: TGTGCCACGACAGGGTCGAAGAACACTGAAGCTTTCTTT. The whole variable domain, remainder taken from reference TRBV2 and TRBJ1-1, is EPEVTQTPSHQVTQMGQEVILRCVPISNHLYFYWYRQILGQKVEFLVSFYNNEISEKSEIFDDQFSVERPDGSNFTLKIRSTKLEDSAMYFCATTGSKNTEAFFGQGTRLTVV.